The 27 T cell receptor beta chains given below trace back to one sample, sequenced in a study of blood T cell repertoires in COVID-19. TCRdb keeps only in-frame clones here, not all; method: immunoSEQ multiplex PCR. Of 450,000 or so clones detected, 70% to 90% appear once; the ten largest clones hold more than 0.7%. Material: peripheral blood. These receptors all stem from a man aged 18 to 29 with COVID-19, enrolled during active disease.

The CDR3 spells CASSLHELAGVYEQYF. The DNA of the CDR3 is TGTGCCAGCAGCTTACACGAACTAGCGGGAGTCTACGAGCAGTACTTC. The genes are TRBV7-8 and TRBJ2-7, with 11 bases fitting TRBD2. Germline-derived CDR1 and CDR2 are SGHVS and FQNEAQ. CDR3 length equals 16 residues. J gave up 3 bases and V 2 bases, and 6 bases lay outside the gene matches.

The table lists this clone with a count of one. The rearrangement uses TRBV5-1 and TRBJ2-5, with 8 bases matching TRBD2. Germline trimming cut 0 bases from V and 5 bases from J; bases unmatched to any gene: 9. Per the germline V gene, CDR1 is SGHRS and CDR2 is YFSETQ. This CDR3 contains 16 residues. CDR3 sequence reads: CASSLGLGGARETQYF. For the CDR3, the DNA is TGCGCCAGCAGCTTGGGTCTCGGGGGGGCCCGGGAGACCCAGTACTTC.

The rearrangement uses TRBV6-1 and TRBJ2-1; TRBD1 might be the D (6 bases). V was pared by 3 bases and J by 3 bases, with 18 bases between. CDR1 MNHNS and CDR2 SASEGT come from the germline V gene. The CDR3 is 17 residues long. CDR3 loop: CASSDFGYRAFYNEQFF. The CDR3 nucleotides are TGTGCCAGCAGTGATTTCGGGTACAGGGCCTTCTACAATGAGCAGTTCTTC.

The chain carries TRBV5-4 and TRBJ1-1; D ambiguous. The length of the CDR3 is 14 residues. Per the germline V gene, CDR1 is SGHNT and CDR2 is YYREEE (reference sequence). Between the trimmed V and J ends, which lost 4 bases and 1 base, there was a span of 11 bases. Here the CDR3 reads CASSQRSANTEAFF. CDR3 DNA sequence: TGTGCCAGCAGCCAGAGGTCGGCGAACACTGAAGCTTTCTTT. Full variable domain (missing parts from reference TRBV5-4 and TRBJ1-1): ETGVTQSPTHLIKTRGQQVTLRCSSQSGHNTVSWYQQALGQGPQFIFQYYREEENGRGNFPPRFSGLQFPNYSSELNVNALELDDSALYLCASSQRSANTEAFFGQGTRLTVV.

This rearrangement joins TRBV13 to TRBJ2-3, with a tentative D call TRBD1 (6 bases). Germline values: CDR1 PRHDT, CDR2 FYEKMQ (reference sequence). Trimming stripped 5 bases from V and 11 bases from J, with 11 bases between. The CDR3 is 11 residues long. The CDR3 spells CASSGPGQQYF. The CDR3 nucleotides read TGTGCCAGCAGCGGGCCGGGACAGCAGTATTTT. Together with reference TRBV13 and TRBJ2-3, the CDR3 gives the full variable domain: AAGVIQSPRHLIKEKRETATLKCYPIPRHDTVYWYQQGPGQDPQFLISFYEKMQSDKGSIPDRFSAQQFSDYHSELNMSSLELGDSALYFCASSGPGQQYFGPGTRLTVL.

V and J are TRBV24-1 and TRBJ2-2; 8 nucleotides agree with TRBD2. Germline trimming cut 4 bases from V and 5 bases from J; bases unmatched to any gene: 11. Germline V lookup: CDR1 KGHDR, CDR2 SFDVKD. The CDR3 covers 17 residues. The CDR3 region is CATSDSPGLGGTGELFF. The CDR3 region has the DNA TGTGCCACCAGTGACTCTCCGGGACTAGGGGGAACCGGGGAGCTGTTTTTT.

CDR3 coding DNA: TGTGCCAGCAGTTACTCCGGGGCAGCGGGGAACTATGGCTACACCTTC. Protein sequence: CASSYSGAAGNYGYTF. The gene calls are TRBV6-5 and TRBJ1-2; a weak D match, TRBD1 (5 bases). The CDR3 has 16 amino acids. The V and J ends lost 0 bases and 2 bases respectively, with 13 bases between them. Germline V CDR1 and CDR2: MNHEY, SVGAGI.

This clone occurred once. DNA for the CDR3: TGCGCCAGCAGCTTGGAGGGACAGGGAGGAGAGACCCAGTACTTC. Protein product: CASSLEGQGGETQYF. The chain couples TRBV5-1 to TRBJ2-5, with 9 bases fitting TRBD1. Germline V gene lookup returns CDR1 SGHRS and CDR2 YFSETQ. The CDR3 totals 15 residues. The ends lost 0 bases at V and 4 bases at J; junction bases unmatched: 4.

The CDR3 loop reads CASSPAGTGESEQYF. The DNA of the CDR3 is TGTGCCAGCAGCCCGGCCGGGACAGGGGAAAGCGAGCAGTACTTC. The chain links TRBV7-9 to TRBJ2-7; 10 bases match TRBD1. The CDR3 has 15 residues. The germline gives CDR1 SEHNR, CDR2 FQNEAQ (reference sequence). Trimming cost V 5 bases and J 6 bases; bases outside gene matches: 10.

The J gene is TRBJ2-3, the V gene TRBV6-1, with 11 bases lining up with TRBD2. Germline-derived CDR1 and CDR2 are MNHNS and SASEGT. The V and J ends lost 3 bases and 2 bases, in that order; junction bases with no gene match: 4. The CDR3 consists of 16 residues. The CDR3 spells CASSDRLAGSTDTQYF. In DNA form, the CDR3 reads TGTGCCAGCAGTGACCGACTAGCGGGGTCCACAGATACGCAGTATTTT.

The chain employs TRBV4-2 and TRBJ2-1, with TRBD2 matching 10 bases. In germline, CDR1 is LGHNA, CDR2 YNFKEQ. The CDR3 is made up of 13 amino acids. V shed 5 bases and J 10 bases; nucleotides not matched to a gene: 5. CDR3 sequence: CASSGRTSGEQFF. The CDR3 DNA is TGTGCCAGCAGCGGACGGACTAGCGGCGAGCAGTTCTTC.

The V and J genes are TRBV19 and TRBJ2-7; tentative D call: TRBD2 (5 bases). CDR1 LNHDA and CDR2 SQIVND come from the germline V gene (reference sequence). The CDR3 has 12 residues. V lost 3 bases to trimming and J lost 5 bases, with 8 bases between them. The CDR3 here is CASSILGNEQYF. In DNA form, the CDR3 reads TGTGCCAGTAGTATTCTCGGGAACGAGCAGTACTTC.

The chain uses TRBV18 and TRBJ1-3; 9 bases are a match to TRBD1. The CDR3 has 17 residues. Per germline, CDR1 KGHSH and CDR2 LQKENI. V gave up 1 base and J gave up 0 bases; unmatched junction bases: 4. The CDR3, as DNA: TGTGCCAGCTCACCACTGTTGGGACAGGGCTCTGGAAACACCATATATTTT. Amino acids: CASSPLLGQGSGNTIYF.

Worth noting for this clone: The sample has other DNA sequences that encode this CDR3 too. The V gene is TRBV18, the J gene TRBJ2-2, with 7 bases matching TRBD2. V was clipped by 1 base and J by 1 base; unmatched bases: 3. The CDR3 extends over 16 amino acids. CDR1 KGHSH and CDR2 LQKENI come from the germline V gene. The CDR3 DNA follows: TGTGCCAGCTCACCACAGCGGGGCGGGAACACCGGGGAGCTGTTTTTT. It yields the protein CASSPQRGGNTGELFF.

The rearrangement joins TRBV25-1 to TRBJ2-7, with D possibly matching TRBD1 (6 bases). Germline V gene data show CDR1 as MGHDK and CDR2 as SYGVNS. V was shortened by 6 bases and J by 3 bases, with 12 bases between the two germline ends. This CDR3 contains 13 residues. This CDR3 is CASSLGHGYEQYF. CDR3 in DNA: TGTGCCAGCAGCCTGGGACACGGCTACGAGCAGTACTTC.

V gene TRBV5-1 combines with J gene TRBJ2-5, with 11 bases identical to TRBD2. With V trimmed by 1 base and J by 1 base, 6 bases remained unmatched. Germline V lookup: CDR1 SGHRS, CDR2 YFSETQ. CDR3 length: 17 residues. DNA for the CDR3: TGCGCCAGCAGCTTGTGGCCACTAGCGGGGGTCCAAGAGACCCAGTACTTC. Its protein product is CASSLWPLAGVQETQYF.

The chain couples TRBV3-1 (or the pseudogene TRBV3-2) to TRBJ2-7; 8 bases are a match to TRBD2. Germline CDR1 and CDR2: LGHDT and YNNKEL (reference sequence). The CDR3 contains 15 residues. The V gene end was trimmed by 4 bases and the J gene end by 2 bases; junction bases not matched to a gene: 7. The CDR3 reads CASSPKRESTYEQYF. The CDR3, as DNA: TGTGCCAGCAGCCCTAAGCGGGAGTCCACCTACGAGCAGTACTTC.

The chain links TRBV2 to TRBJ2-7; 8 bases fit TRBD1. Trimming removed 6 bases from V and 0 bases from J; junction bases left unmatched: 13. Germline CDR1 reads SNHLY; CDR2 reads FYNNEI. This CDR3 has 17 amino acids. The CDR3 nucleotides read TGTGCCAGCAGCGCAAACCCCGGGACAGGAACCTCCTACGAGCAGTACTTC. Translation gives CASSANPGTGTSYEQYF. Filled out from reference TRBV2 and TRBJ2-7, the complete variable domain reads EPEVTQTPSHQVTQMGQEVILRCVPISNHLYFYWYRQILGQKVEFLVSFYNNEISEKSEIFDDQFSVERPDGSNFTLKIRSTKLEDSAMYFCASSANPGTGTSYEQYFGPGTRLTVT.

V gene TRBV2 combines with J gene TRBJ2-5; 7 nucleotides line up with TRBD1. Germline CDR1 reads SNHLY; CDR2 reads FYNNEI. The CDR3 loop spans 14 amino acids. The V segment lost 4 bases and the J segment 2 bases; nucleotides outside the gene matches: 4. The CDR3 protein is CASSVGTEQETQYF. The DNA for the CDR3 is TGTGCCAGCAGTGTCGGGACAGAACAAGAGACCCAGTACTTC.

The chain carries TRBV19 and TRBJ1-2; D is unresolved. The CDR3 is 13 amino acids. V was shortened by 3 bases and J by 8 bases, with 13 bases between the two germline ends. Germline V gene sequence: CDR1 LNHDA, CDR2 SQIVND (reference sequence). CDR3 in amino acids: CASSIEDSRGYTF. In DNA form, the CDR3 reads TGTGCCAGTAGTATCGAGGACTCAAGGGGCTACACCTTC.

The chain combines TRBV5-6 with TRBJ2-3, with a possible D match to TRBD2 (5 bases). The germline V gene has CDR1 SGHDT and CDR2 YYEEEE. Between the trimmed V and J ends, which lost 4 bases and 1 base, there was a span of 16 bases. This CDR3 has 16 amino acids. This chain's CDR3 is CASSAGRTGGTDTQYF. CDR3 coding DNA: TGTGCCAGCAGCGCCGGCCGGACCGGGGGCACAGATACGCAGTATTTT.

This clone was found a few times. The J gene is TRBJ1-1, the V gene TRBV5-6; TRBD1 matches 12 bases. The CDR3 is 14 residues long. CDR1 and CDR2 from the germline V gene are SGHDT and YYEEEE. J was trimmed by 11 bases and V by 4 bases; bases with no gene match: 9. CDR3 coding DNA: TGTGCCAGCAGCGCCGGGACAGGGGGCGCCCAGGCTTTCTTT. This sequence encodes CASSAGTGGAQAFF. Using reference TRBV5-6 and TRBJ1-1 for the parts outside the CDR3, the full variable domain is DAGVTQSPTHLIKTRGQQVTLRCSPKSGHDTVSWYQQALGQGPQFIFQYYEEEERQRGNFPDRFSGHQFPNYSSELNVNALLLGDSALYLCASSAGTGGAQAFFGQGTRLTVV.

The genes are TRBV5-4 and TRBJ2-1, with D perhaps TRBD1 (6 bases). Trimming shortened V by 6 bases and J by 4 bases, and 14 bases separated the two germline ends. Germline V gene sequence: CDR1 SGHNT, CDR2 YYREEE (reference sequence). The CDR3 runs to 14 residues. This CDR3 is CASNLGTLYNEQFF. The CDR3 DNA is TGTGCCAGCAACCTCGGGACACTGTACAATGAGCAGTTCTTC.

J is TRBJ2-1 and V is TRBV12-3 or TRBV12-4; TRBD1 agrees at 9 bases. CDR3 length equals 13 residues. Trimming took 8 bases from V and 8 from J; bases not matched to a gene: 7. The CDR3 DNA reads TGTGCCAGCTCCACAGGGGGCTTAGATGAGCAGTTCTTC. This sequence encodes CASSTGGLDEQFF.

CDR3 DNA: TGTGCCAGCAGCTCAGGGAGGGGCGAGCAGTACTTC. Residues: CASSSGRGEQYF. The chain links TRBV11-1 to TRBJ2-7; 7 bases line up with TRBD2. Germline V CDR1 and CDR2: SGHAT, FQDESV (reference sequence). V was clipped by 4 bases and J by 6 bases; unmatched bases: 3. The CDR3 is 12 amino acids.

The rearrangement joins TRBV11-3 to TRBJ2-1; TRBD2 matches 7 bases. The germline CDR1 and CDR2 sequences are SGHNT and YENEEA. CDR3 length: 14 residues. Losses at the gene ends were 5 bases for V and 5 bases for J; bases not matched to a gene: 6. The CDR3 here is CASSLTTSHNEQFF. CDR3 coding DNA: TGTGCCAGCAGCCTCACGACTAGCCACAATGAGCAGTTCTTC.

This clone occurred once. J is TRBJ2-7 and V is TRBV2, with D possibly being TRBD1 (6 bases). The CDR3 has 13 residues. V lost 5 bases and J lost 5, with 13 bases in between. Germline V gives CDR1 SNHLY, CDR2 FYNNEI. The CDR3 loop reads CASSNGRGHEQYF. Here the CDR3 DNA reads TGTGCCAGCAGTAACGGCAGGGGACACGAGCAGTACTTC. Based on the CDR3 plus reference TRBV2 and TRBJ2-7, the full variable domain is EPEVTQTPSHQVTQMGQEVILRCVPISNHLYFYWYRQILGQKVEFLVSFYNNEISEKSEIFDDQFSVERPDGSNFTLKIRSTKLEDSAMYFCASSNGRGHEQYFGPGTRLTVT.